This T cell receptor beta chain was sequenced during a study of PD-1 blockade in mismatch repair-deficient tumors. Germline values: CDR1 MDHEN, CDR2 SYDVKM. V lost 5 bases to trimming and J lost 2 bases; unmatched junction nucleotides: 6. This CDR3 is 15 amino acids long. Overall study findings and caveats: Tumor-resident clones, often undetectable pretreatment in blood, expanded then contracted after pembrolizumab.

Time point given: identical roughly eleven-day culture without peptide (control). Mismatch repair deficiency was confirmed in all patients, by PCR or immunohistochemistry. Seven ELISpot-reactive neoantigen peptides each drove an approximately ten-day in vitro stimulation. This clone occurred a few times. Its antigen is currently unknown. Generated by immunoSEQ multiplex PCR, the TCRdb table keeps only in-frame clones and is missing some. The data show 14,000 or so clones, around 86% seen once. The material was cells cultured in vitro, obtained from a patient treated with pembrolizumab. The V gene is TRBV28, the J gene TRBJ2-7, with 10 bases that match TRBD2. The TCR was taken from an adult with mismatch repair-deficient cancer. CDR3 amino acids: CASSIPSGRAYEQYF. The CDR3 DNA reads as TGTGCCAGCAGTATACCTAGCGGGAGAGCCTACGAGCAGTACTTC.